This TCR beta chain was identified during a study of T cell responses to AZD1222 COVID-19 vaccine. Study-wide results and caveats: Clonal diversity may have been underestimated, and the donors were mostly white British, with more females than males.

Details on this clone: What it recognizes is unknown.

Sequencing used immunoSEQ multiplex PCR; TCRdb keeps in-frame clones, though not all of them. This sample has some 170,000 clones, with more than 80% found just once. The starting material was peripheral blood, obtained 28 days after the second dose of the MenACWY control vaccine. This TCR came from an adult who received the MenACWY meningococcal vaccine as a control.

This CDR3 reads CASRLGLNNEQFF. The CDR3 region has the DNA TGCGCCAGCAGGCTGGGACTTAACAATGAGCAGTTCTTC. This chain connects TRBV10-2 to TRBJ2-1; a possible D gene is TRBD2 (6 bases). Trimming stripped 6 bases from V and 5 bases from J, with 11 bases between. Per the germline V gene, CDR1 is WSHSY and CDR2 is SAAADI. CDR3 length: 13 residues.